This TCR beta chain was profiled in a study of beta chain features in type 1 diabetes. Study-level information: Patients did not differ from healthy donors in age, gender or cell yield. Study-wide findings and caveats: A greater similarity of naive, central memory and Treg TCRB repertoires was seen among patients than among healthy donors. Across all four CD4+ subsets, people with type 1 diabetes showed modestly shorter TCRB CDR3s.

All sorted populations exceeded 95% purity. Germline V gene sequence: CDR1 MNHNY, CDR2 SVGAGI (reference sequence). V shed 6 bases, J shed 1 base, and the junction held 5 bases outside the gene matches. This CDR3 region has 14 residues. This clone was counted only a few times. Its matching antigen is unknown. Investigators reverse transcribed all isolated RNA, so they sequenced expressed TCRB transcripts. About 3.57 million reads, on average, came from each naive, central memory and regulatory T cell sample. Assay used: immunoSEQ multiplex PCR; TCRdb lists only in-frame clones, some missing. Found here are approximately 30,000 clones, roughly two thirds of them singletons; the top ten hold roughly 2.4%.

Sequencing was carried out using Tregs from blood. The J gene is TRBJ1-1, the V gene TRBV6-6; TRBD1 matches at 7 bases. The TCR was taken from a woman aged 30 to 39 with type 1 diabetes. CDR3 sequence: CASRRGLRNTEAFF. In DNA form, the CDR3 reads TGTGCCAGCAGGAGGGGGCTAAGGAACACTGAAGCTTTCTTT.